A selection of T cell receptor beta chains follows, all from one sample in a study of memory CD4+ T cells and cytomegalovirus serostatus. Using immunoSEQ multiplex PCR, the repertoire was profiled, and TCRdb retains in-frame clones only, with some absent. This repertoire shows just under 95,000 clones, about four fifths found once; its top ten account for about 3.6%. Material for sequencing was memory CD4+ T cells from blood. These receptor sequences come from an adult in good health and CMV-seropositive. Both conserved end residues are part of each CDR3. D genes are given only for firm matches. The listing skips clone size in some rows; elsewhere it reads once, few, many or a size class.

NA TRBJ2-7 TRBV2 NA TGTGCCAGCAGTGCACAGCCCTACGAGCAGTACTTC CASSAQPYEQYF
NA TRBJ2-5 TRBV7-2 NA TGTGCCAGCAGCAACCAGGGGCGGCGAGAGACCCAGTACTTC CASSNQGRRETQYF
TRBD1 TRBJ1-1 TRBV14 NA TGTGCCAGCAGCCATGGGACAGGGAAAGGAAACACTGAAGCTTTCTTT CASSHGTGKGNTEAFF
TRBD1 TRBJ1-1 TRBV5-1 NA TGCGCCAGCAGCTTCACTGGGACAGGGGGAATGAACACTGAAGCTTTCTTT CASSFTGTGGMNTEAFF
TRBD1 TRBJ2-4 TRBV5-1 few TGCGCCAGCAGCGAACGACAGGGTGCAAACATTCAGTACTTC CASSERQGANIQYF
NA TRBJ1-1 TRBV28 NA TGTGCCAGCAGTCCCAGGGTCAGAGCTTTCTTT CASSPRVRAFF
NA TRBJ1-1 TRBV4-2 NA TGTGCCAGCAGCCAAGATCACGGAAACACTGAAGCTTTCTTT CASSQDHGNTEAFF
TRBD1 TRBJ2-2 TRBV2 NA TGTGCCAGCAGCTTAGGGGCGCAGGGGGCCGGGGAGCTGTTTTTT CASSLGAQGAGELFF
NA TRBJ2-3 TRBV19 NA TGTGCCAGTAGTATCGGAACAGGCCTCACAGATACGCAGTATTTT CASSIGTGLTDTQYF
NA TRBJ1-2 TRBV19 few TGTGCCAGTAGTATTTCAGCACAAGGGGTCTATGGCTACACCTTC CASSISAQGVYGYTF
NA TRBJ2-6 TRBV6-5 NA TGTGCCAGCAGTTACCGGAGCTCTGGGGCCAACGTCCTGACTTTC CASSYRSSGANVLTF
TRBD1 TRBJ1-5 TRBV18 many TGTGCCAGCTCACTCGGGACAGTCCAGCCCCAGCATTTT CASSLGTVQPQHF
TRBD1 TRBJ2-4 TRBV7-2 NA TGTGCCAGCAGACAGGGGGCGCATACGAACATTCAGTACTTC CASRQGAHTNIQYF
TRBD2 TRBJ2-3 TRBV5-1 NA TGCGCCAGCAGCTCTAGCGGGAGCACAGATACGCAGTATTTT CASSSSGSTDTQYF
NA TRBJ2-1 TRBV7-9 NA TGTGCCAGCAGCTTTGGCAGCGAACAATACAATGAGCAGTTCTTC CASSFGSEQYNEQFF
NA TRBJ1-1 TRBV11-2 NA TGTGCCAGCAGTCCCGGCTGGATTGCTGAAGCTTTCTTT CASSPGWIAEAFF
TRBD1 TRBJ1-6 TRBV7-3 NA TGTGCCAGCAGCCCCACAGGGGGCTGGAATTCACCCCTCCACTTT CASSPTGGWNSPLHF
TRBD1 TRBJ2-1 TRBV7-3 NA TGTGCCAGCAGCTTAGGGGGACAGTACAATGAGCAGTTCTTC CASSLGGQYNEQFF
NA TRBJ2-7 TRBV15 NA TGTGCCACCAGCAGAGATACCAGGGTCTACGAGCAGTACTTC CATSRDTRVYEQYF
NA TRBJ1-4 TRBV15 NA TGTGCCACCAGCAGAGATTTACAGGCTCCGGAAAAACTGTTTTTT CATSRDLQAPEKLFF
TRBD2 TRBJ2-5 TRBV6-6 NA TGTGCCAGCAGTTCTCCCGGACTAGCGGGAGGAGAGACCCAGTACTTC CASSSPGLAGGETQYF
NA TRBJ1-2 TRBV7-2 NA TGTGCCAGCAGCTTAGCAGACAGCCAATTTTCGGGCTACACCTTC CASSLADSQFSGYTF
NA TRBJ1-2 TRBV18 NA TGTGCCAGCTCACCAGGGAGCAGTGGGGACTATGGCTACACCTTC CASSPGSSGDYGYTF
TRBD1 TRBJ2-1 TRBV29-1 NA TGCAGCGTTGGAGGACTGACAGGGAAAGGCAGTGAGCAGTTCTTC CSVGGLTGKGSEQFF
NA TRBJ2-2 TRBV9 NA TGTGCCAGCAGCGTTCAAGGCACCGGGGAGCTGTTTTTT CASSVQGTGELFF